This T cell receptor beta chain was observed in a study of cytomegalovirus exposure and HLA in healthy donors. Both 60 Vbeta primers and 13 Jbeta primers went into the PCR. TCRdb keeps only in-frame clones here, not all; method: immunoSEQ multiplex PCR. The data hold over 95,000 clones, with about 74% observed a single time. Study outcomes and limitations: An assumption of roughly uniform sequencing depth across donors underlay the presence/absence analyses. Reports credit the classifier with highly specific, highly sensitive diagnosis of cytomegalovirus status. Serostatus for CMV was the only available immune exposure information.

Concerning this clone: Its target is not known.

Sequencing input: PBMCs. The TCR comes from a female donor in good health and CMV-seronegative.

In nucleotides, the CDR3 is TGTGCCAGCAGCCAAGTATCAGGGGGTTATAATTCACCCCTCCACTTT. It yields the protein CASSQVSGGYNSPLHF. The chain is built from TRBV14 and TRBJ1-6; 7 bases fit TRBD1. The CDR3 has 16 residues. CDR1 SGHDN and CDR2 FVKESK come from the germline V gene. V gave up 1 base and J gave up 4 bases; unmatched junction bases: 4.